A selection of T cell receptor beta chains follows, all from one sample in a study of blood T cells in healthy people across ages. TCRdb reanalysed the 5' RACE reads using MiXCR and keeps one entry per CDR3 protein. The data show approximately 1.5 million distinct CDR3 sequences, around 36% seen once. Sequencing was carried out using blood. These receptors came from a woman in her 30s in good health. The CDR3 runs from the conserved cysteine through the conserved F or W. Fields, in order: J gene, clone size, V gene, D gene, CDR3 protein, CDR3 DNA. D genes are given only for firm matches. Clone size appears in some rows only: once, few, many, or a class for an expanded clone.

TRBJ2-5	.	TRBV5-1	TRBD1	CASSFSPWTGQGEETQYF	TGCGCCAGCAGCTTTAGTCCTTGGACAGGGCAGGGGGAAGAGACCCAGTACTTC
TRBJ1-2	few	TRBV7-6	.	CASSLGAQHYGYTF	TGTGCCAGCAGCTTAGGGGCGCAGCACTATGGCTACACCTTC
TRBJ1-6	few	TRBV3-1	.	CASSQLRSYNSPLHF	TGTGCCAGCAGCCAGCTTAGGTCCTATAATTCACCCCTCCACTTT
TRBJ2-1	few	TRBV5-3	TRBD2	CARSRSSTSATYNEQFF	TGTGCCAGAAGCCGATCCAGTACTAGCGCAACCTACAATGAGCAGTTCTTC
TRBJ1-2	.	TRBV5-1	.	CASSLVGGRTLDYGYTF	TGCGCCAGCAGCTTGGTGGGGGGCCGGACCCTGGACTATGGCTACACCTTC
TRBJ2-1	.	TRBV5-1	TRBD2	CASSLSFSSGGDNEQFF	TGCGCCAGCAGCTTGTCGTTTTCTAGCGGGGGGGACAATGAGCAGTTCTTC
TRBJ2-7	.	TRBV27	.	CASSLKGLFYEQYF	TGTGCCAGCAGTTTAAAGGGACTTTTCTACGAGCAGTACTTC
TRBJ1-5	few	TRBV6-6	TRBD1	CASSGQGVSQPQHF	TGTGCCAGCAGCGGACAGGGCGTTAGTCAGCCCCAGCATTTT
TRBJ2-7	few	TRBV5-1	TRBD2	CASSVTSGTYEQYF	TGCGCCAGCAGCGTGACTAGCGGTACCTACGAGCAGTACTTC
TRBJ2-7	few	TRBV20-1	TRBD2	CSALAGSSYEQYF	TGCAGTGCTTTAGCGGGGAGCTCCTACGAGCAGTACTTC
TRBJ1-4	.	TRBV7-2	TRBD1	CASSSPIPGTGFNEKLFF	TGTGCCAGCAGCTCTCCTATACCCGGGACAGGGTTCAATGAAAAACTGTTTTTT
TRBJ1-1	many	TRBV20-1	.	CSASSALGGMNTEAFF	TGCAGTGCTAGTTCAGCGCTGGGGGGTATGAACACTGAAGCTTTCTTT